The source of this TCR beta chain is a study of shared clonotypes between healthy human individuals. Per germline, CDR1 MNHNY and CDR2 SVGAGI (reference sequence). CDR3 length equals 12 residues. Between the trimmed V and J ends, which lost 3 bases and 5 bases, there was a span of 4 bases. This clone appeared once. The sample contains more than one DNA sequence encoding this CDR3. Genomic DNA per cell subset filled all wells of several immunoSEQ plates. Only in-frame clones appear in the TCRdb table, and some are missing; sequencing was by immunoSEQ multiplex PCR. The sample shows about 2 million clones, about 95% of them seen only once.

This chain links TRBV6-6 with TRBJ2-2; D ambiguous. The sequence was collected from a man younger than 35 in good health. Material: naive CD4+ T cells sorted from blood. Subset: CD45RA+ positively selected. The CDR3 region is CASSYGTGELFF. The CDR3 DNA is TGTGCCAGCAGTTATGGGACCGGGGAGCTGTTTTTT.